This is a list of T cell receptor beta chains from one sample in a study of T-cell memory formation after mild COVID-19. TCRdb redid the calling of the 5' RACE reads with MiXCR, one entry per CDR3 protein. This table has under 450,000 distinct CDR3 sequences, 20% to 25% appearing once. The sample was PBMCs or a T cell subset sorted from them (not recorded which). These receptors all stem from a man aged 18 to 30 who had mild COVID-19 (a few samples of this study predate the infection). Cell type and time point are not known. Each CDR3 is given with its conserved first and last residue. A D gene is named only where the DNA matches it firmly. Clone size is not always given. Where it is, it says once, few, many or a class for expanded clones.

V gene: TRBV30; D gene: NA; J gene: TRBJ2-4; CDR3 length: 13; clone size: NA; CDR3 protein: CAWGRGGENIQYF
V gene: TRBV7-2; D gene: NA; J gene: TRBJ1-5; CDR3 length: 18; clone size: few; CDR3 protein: CASSPGRVQKYSNQPQHF
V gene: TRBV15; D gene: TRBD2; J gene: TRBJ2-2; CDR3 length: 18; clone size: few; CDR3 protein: CATSRDLAGGTNTGELFF
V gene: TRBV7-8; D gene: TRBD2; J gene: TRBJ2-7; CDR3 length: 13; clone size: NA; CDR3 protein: CASSVGGALEQYF
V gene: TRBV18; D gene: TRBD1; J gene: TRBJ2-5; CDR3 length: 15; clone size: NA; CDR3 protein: CASSPPGQGEETQYF
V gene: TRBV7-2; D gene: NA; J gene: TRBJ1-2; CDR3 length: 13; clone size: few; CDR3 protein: CASSFSSNYGYTF
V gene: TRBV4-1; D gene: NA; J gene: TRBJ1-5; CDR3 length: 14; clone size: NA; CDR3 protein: CASSPPGTPQPQHF
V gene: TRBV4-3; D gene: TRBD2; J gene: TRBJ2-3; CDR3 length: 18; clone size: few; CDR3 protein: CASSRIYKSGGAKDTQYF
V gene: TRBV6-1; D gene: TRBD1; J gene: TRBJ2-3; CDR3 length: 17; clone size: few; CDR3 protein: CASSPRGGQGATDTQYF
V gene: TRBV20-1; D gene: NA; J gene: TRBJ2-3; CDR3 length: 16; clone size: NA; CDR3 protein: CSARDLALSSTDTQYF
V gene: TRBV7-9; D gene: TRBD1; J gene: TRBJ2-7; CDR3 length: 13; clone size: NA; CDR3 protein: CASSWDRQAEQYF
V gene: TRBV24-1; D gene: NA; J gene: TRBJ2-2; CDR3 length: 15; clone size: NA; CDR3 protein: CATSDLRGGPGELFF
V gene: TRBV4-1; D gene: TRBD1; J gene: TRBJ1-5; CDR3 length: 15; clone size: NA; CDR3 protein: CASSPTGGANQPQHF
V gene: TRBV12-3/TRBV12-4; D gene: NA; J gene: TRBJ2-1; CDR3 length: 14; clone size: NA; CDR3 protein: CASSLPGAYNEQFF
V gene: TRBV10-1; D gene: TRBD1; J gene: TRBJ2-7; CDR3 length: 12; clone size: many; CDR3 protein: CASSGAGGEQYF
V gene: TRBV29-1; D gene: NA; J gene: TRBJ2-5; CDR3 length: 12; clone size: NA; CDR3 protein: CSATSDQETQYF
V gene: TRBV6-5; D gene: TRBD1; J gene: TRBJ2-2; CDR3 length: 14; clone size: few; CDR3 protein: CASRRQGMTGELFF
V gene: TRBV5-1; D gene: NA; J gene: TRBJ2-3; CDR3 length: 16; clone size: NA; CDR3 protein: CATSGDRASSTDTQYF
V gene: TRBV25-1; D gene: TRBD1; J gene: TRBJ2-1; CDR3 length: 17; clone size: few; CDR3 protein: CASSDLGQGFGINEQFF
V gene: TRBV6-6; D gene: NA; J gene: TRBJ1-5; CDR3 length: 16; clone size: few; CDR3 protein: CASSYGGIQGKQPQHF
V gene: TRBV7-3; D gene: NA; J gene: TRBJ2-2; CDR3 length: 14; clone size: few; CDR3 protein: CASSLGQGSGELFF
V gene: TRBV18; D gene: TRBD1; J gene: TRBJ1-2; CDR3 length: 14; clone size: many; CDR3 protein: CASSLSTGDPGYTF
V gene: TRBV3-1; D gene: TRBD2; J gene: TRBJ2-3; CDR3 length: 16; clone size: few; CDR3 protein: CASSQDSSGGADTQYF
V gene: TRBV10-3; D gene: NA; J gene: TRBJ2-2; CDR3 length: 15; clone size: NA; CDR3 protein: CAISDRQDTTGELFF
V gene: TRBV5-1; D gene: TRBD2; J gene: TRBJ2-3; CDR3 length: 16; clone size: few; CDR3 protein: CASRTSGGAGADTQYF
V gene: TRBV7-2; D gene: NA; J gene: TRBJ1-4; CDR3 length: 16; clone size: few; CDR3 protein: CASSPPGAEANEKLFF
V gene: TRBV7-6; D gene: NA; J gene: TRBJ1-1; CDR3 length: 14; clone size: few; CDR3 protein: CASSLTGSGTEAFF
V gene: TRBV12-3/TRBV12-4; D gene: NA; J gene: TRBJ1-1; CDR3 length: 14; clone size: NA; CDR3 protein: CASSSMIQGTEAFF
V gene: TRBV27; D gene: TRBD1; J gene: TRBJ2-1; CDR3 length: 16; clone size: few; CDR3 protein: CASIGTGGGLYNEQFF
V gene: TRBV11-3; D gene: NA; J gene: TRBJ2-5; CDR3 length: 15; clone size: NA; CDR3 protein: CASSSSGLLQETQYF
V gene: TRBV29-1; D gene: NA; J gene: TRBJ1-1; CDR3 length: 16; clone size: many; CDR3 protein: CSVSSGGLTVRAEAFF
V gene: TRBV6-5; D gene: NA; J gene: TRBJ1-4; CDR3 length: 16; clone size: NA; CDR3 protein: CASSYSLGRGSEKLFF
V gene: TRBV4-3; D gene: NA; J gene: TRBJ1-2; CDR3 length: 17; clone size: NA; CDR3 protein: CASSQRWGRTDNYGYTF
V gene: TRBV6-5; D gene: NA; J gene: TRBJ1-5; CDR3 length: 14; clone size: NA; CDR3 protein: CASRGQYSNQPQHF
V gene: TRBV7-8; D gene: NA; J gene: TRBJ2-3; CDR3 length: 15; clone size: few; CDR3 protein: CASSPGFVSTDTQYF
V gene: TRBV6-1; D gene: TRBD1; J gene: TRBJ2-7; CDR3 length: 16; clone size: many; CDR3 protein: CASSEEAGDSSYEQYF
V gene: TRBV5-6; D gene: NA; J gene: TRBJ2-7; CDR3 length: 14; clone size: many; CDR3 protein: CASSLRTGMGEQYF
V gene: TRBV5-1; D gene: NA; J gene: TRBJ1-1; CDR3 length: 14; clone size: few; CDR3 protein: CASNRGTGITEAFF
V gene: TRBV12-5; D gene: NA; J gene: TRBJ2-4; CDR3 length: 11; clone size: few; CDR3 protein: CASGFRDIQYF
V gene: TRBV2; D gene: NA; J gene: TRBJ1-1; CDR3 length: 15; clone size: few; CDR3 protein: CASTTVPRGGTEAFF
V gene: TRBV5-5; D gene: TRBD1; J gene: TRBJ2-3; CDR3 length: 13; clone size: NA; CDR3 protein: CASSWTGSDTQYF
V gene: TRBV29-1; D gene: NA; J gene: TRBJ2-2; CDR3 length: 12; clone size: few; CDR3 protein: CSSVAGTGELFF
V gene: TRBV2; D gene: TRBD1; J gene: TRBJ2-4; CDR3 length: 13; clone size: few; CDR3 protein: CASSRDSGNIQYF
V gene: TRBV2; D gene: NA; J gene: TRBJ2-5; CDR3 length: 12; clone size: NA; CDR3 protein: CASSLLPETQYF
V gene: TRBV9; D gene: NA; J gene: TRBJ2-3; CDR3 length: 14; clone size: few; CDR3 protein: CASSVGAGVDTQYF
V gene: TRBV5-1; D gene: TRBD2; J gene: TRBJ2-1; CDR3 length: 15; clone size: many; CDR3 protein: CASSLERGYTNEQFF
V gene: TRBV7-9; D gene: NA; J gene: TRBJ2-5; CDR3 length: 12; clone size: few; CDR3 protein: CAVRGFQETQYF
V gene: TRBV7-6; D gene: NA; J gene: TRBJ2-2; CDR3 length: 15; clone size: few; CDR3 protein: CASNLGGRTTGELFF
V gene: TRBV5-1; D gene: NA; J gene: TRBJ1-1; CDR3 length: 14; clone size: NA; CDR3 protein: CASSHNSGYTEAFF
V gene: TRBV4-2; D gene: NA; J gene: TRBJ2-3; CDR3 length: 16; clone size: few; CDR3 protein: CASSQPRELGADTQYF
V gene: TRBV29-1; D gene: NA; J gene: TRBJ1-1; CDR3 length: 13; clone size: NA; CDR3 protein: CSVGAGPNTEAFF
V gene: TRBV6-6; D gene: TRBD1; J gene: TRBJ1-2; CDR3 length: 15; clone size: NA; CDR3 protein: CASSYLGQGGYGYTF
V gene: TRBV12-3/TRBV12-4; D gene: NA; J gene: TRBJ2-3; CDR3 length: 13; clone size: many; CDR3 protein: CASSLHRRPTQYF
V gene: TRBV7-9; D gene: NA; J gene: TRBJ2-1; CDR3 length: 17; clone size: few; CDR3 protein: CASSLGMAGLLYNEQFF
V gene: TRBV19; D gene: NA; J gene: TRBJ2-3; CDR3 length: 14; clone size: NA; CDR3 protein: CASSRGPGADTQYF
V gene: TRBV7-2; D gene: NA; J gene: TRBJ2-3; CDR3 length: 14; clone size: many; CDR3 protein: CASSRTSSGDTQYF
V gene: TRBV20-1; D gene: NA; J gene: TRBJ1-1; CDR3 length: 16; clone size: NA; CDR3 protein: CSARGRGDPTNTEAFF
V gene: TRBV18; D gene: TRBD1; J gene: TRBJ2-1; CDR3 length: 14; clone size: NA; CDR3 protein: CASSGNRGGNEQFF
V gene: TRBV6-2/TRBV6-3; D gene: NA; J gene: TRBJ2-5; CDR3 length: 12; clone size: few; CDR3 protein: CATTRRQETQYF